Listed below are T cell receptor beta chains from one sample, sequenced in a study of blood T cells in healthy people across ages. TCRdb redid the calling of the 5' RACE reads with MiXCR, one entry per CDR3 protein. The table records about 580,000 distinct CDR3 sequences, roughly 48% of them present only once. The sample taken for sequencing was blood. The receptors shown here come from an elderly man in good health. The CDR3 runs from the conserved cysteine through the conserved F or W. D genes are given only for firm matches. The listing skips clone size in some rows; elsewhere it reads once, few, many or a size class.

size: few; J: TRBJ2-3; D: .; V: TRBV7-2; CDR3: CASSLFGSLTDTQYF; DNA: TGTGCCAGCAGCTTATTCGGGAGCCTCACAGATACGCAGTATTTT
size: .; J: TRBJ2-5; D: .; V: TRBV10-3; CDR3: CAISEDALVGTQYF; DNA: TGTGCCATCAGTGAGGACGCACTAGTGGGGACCCAGTACTTC
size: few; J: TRBJ2-1; D: .; V: TRBV6-5; CDR3: CASSYSQLREQFF; DNA: TGTGCCAGCAGTTACTCTCAGCTCCGTGAGCAGTTCTTC
size: few; J: TRBJ1-2; D: .; V: TRBV7-2; CDR3: CASSLGWPSDGYTF; DNA: TGTGCCAGCAGCTTAGGTTGGCCCTCCGATGGCTACACCTTC
size: .; J: TRBJ2-2; D: TRBD2; V: TRBV2; CDR3: CASRRLAANTGELFF; DNA: TGTGCCAGCAGGCGACTAGCGGCGAACACCGGGGAGCTGTTTTTT
size: many; J: TRBJ2-7; D: .; V: TRBV6-6; CDR3: CASSYAAGEQYF; DNA: TGTGCCAGCAGTTATGCCGCCGGGGAGCAGTACTTC
size: many; J: TRBJ1-4; D: .; V: TRBV6-5; CDR3: CASSYHGAGKEKLFF; DNA: TGTGCCAGCAGTTACCACGGGGCAGGGAAGGAAAAACTGTTTTTT
size: once; J: TRBJ1-2; D: TRBD1; V: TRBV4-3; CDR3: CASSQEAGGTNYGYTF; DNA: TGCGCCAGCAGCCAAGAAGCAGGGGGCACTAACTATGGCTACACCTTC
size: once; J: TRBJ1-3; D: .; V: TRBV25-1; CDR3: CASSEYGYTGNTIYF; DNA: TGTGCCAGCAGTGAATATGGCTACACTGGAAACACCATATATTTT
size: .; J: TRBJ2-3; D: .; V: TRBV5-1; CDR3: CASSPSEVPTDTQYF; DNA: TGCGCCAGCAGCCCGTCCGAGGTTCCCACAGATACGCAGTATTTT
size: .; J: TRBJ2-1; D: .; V: TRBV11-2; CDR3: CASSPGYRGEQFF; DNA: TGTGCCAGCAGCCCGGGTTATAGAGGTGAGCAGTTCTTC
size: few; J: TRBJ2-7; D: .; V: TRBV29-1; CDR3: CSVRPMGSYEQYF; DNA: TGCAGCGTTCGTCCGATGGGGTCCTACGAGCAGTACTTC
size: few; J: TRBJ2-5; D: .; V: TRBV2; CDR3: CASRGGTAKETQYF; DNA: TGTGCCAGCAGGGGCGGGACGGCAAAAGAGACCCAGTACTTC
size: .; J: TRBJ1-1; D: .; V: TRBV10-3; CDR3: CAISESPDKMGTEAFF; DNA: TGTGCCATCAGTGAGTCGCCGGACAAAATGGGCACTGAAGCTTTCTTT
size: .; J: TRBJ1-1; D: .; V: TRBV7-8; CDR3: CASSFDSGTEAFF; DNA: TGTGCCAGCAGCTTTGATAGCGGCACTGAAGCTTTCTTT
size: .; J: TRBJ1-5; D: .; V: TRBV21-1; CDR3: CASSNPAADNQPQHF; DNA: TGTGCCAGCAGCAACCCCGCGGCAGACAATCAGCCCCAGCATTTT
size: .; J: TRBJ1-5; D: TRBD1; V: TRBV4-3; CDR3: CASSQQTGRLNQPQHF; DNA: TGCGCCAGCAGCCAACAGACAGGGCGCCTCAATCAGCCCCAGCATTTT
size: .; J: TRBJ2-5; D: TRBD1; V: TRBV7-2; CDR3: CASSPGTGDWETQYF; DNA: TGTGCCAGCAGCCCGGGGACAGGGGATTGGGAGACCCAGTACTTC
size: .; J: TRBJ1-1; D: .; V: TRBV7-3; CDR3: CASRLGRNTEAFF; DNA: TGTGCCAGCAGATTGGGAAGGAACACTGAAGCTTTCTTT
size: many; J: TRBJ1-1; D: .; V: TRBV6-5; CDR3: CASSDPGGNTEAFF; DNA: TGTGCCAGCAGTGACCCCGGGGGGAACACTGAAGCTTTCTTT
size: .; J: TRBJ1-1; D: .; V: TRBV29-1; CDR3: CSVDLGPMNTEAFF; DNA: TGCAGCGTTGACCTGGGACCCATGAACACTGAAGCTTTCTTT
size: .; J: TRBJ1-1; D: TRBD1; V: TRBV30; CDR3: CAWSMGQLNTEAFF; DNA: TGTGCCTGGAGTATGGGACAGCTGAACACTGAAGCTTTCTTT
size: few; J: TRBJ2-1; D: .; V: TRBV7-9; CDR3: CASSLGTRPYNEQFF; DNA: TGTGCCAGCAGCTTAGGGACCCGGCCCTACAATGAGCAGTTCTTC
size: few; J: TRBJ2-2; D: .; V: TRBV4-1; CDR3: CASSLGSGELFF; DNA: TGCGCCAGCAGCCTAGGGTCCGGGGAGCTGTTTTTT
size: .; J: TRBJ1-6; D: .; V: TRBV9; CDR3: CASSELTNSPLHF; DNA: TGTGCCAGCAGTGAGCTTACCAATTCACCCCTCCACTTT
size: .; J: TRBJ2-7; D: TRBD1; V: TRBV28; CDR3: CASSGTGGAYEQYF; DNA: TGTGCCAGCAGTGGCACAGGGGGAGCTTACGAGCAGTACTTC
size: .; J: TRBJ2-1; D: TRBD2; V: TRBV7-3; CDR3: CASSLMGRDNEQFF; DNA: TGTGCCAGCAGCTTAATGGGGAGGGACAATGAGCAGTTCTTC
size: .; J: TRBJ1-5; D: .; V: TRBV20-1; CDR3: CSARGVRNLSNQPQHF; DNA: TGCAGTGCTAGAGGGGTGAGGAACCTCAGCAATCAGCCCCAGCATTTT
size: few; J: TRBJ1-2; D: .; V: TRBV6-5; CDR3: CASSYSSRDGYTF; DNA: TGTGCCAGCAGTTACTCAAGCAGGGACGGCTACACCTTC
size: .; J: TRBJ2-3; D: .; V: TRBV20-1; CDR3: CSVPTNPRGGTQYF; DNA: TGCAGTGTTCCGACGAATCCCAGGGGGGGTACGCAGTATTTT
size: .; J: TRBJ2-1; D: .; V: TRBV12-3/TRBV12-4; CDR3: CASSFRDNEQFF; DNA: TGTGCCAGCAGTTTTCGGGATAATGAGCAGTTCTTC
size: few; J: TRBJ1-1; D: .; V: TRBV12-5; CDR3: CASGFWIQGRDTEAFF; DNA: TGTGCTAGTGGTTTTTGGATACAGGGTCGGGACACTGAAGCTTTCTTT
size: .; J: TRBJ1-4; D: .; V: TRBV3-1; CDR3: CASSPTGDEKLFF; DNA: TGTGCCAGCAGCCCGACGGGGGATGAAAAACTGTTTTTT
size: few; J: TRBJ2-7; D: .; V: TRBV28; CDR3: CASSLGSKAEQYF; DNA: TGTGCCAGCAGTTTAGGGTCCAAGGCGGAGCAGTACTTC
size: .; J: TRBJ2-7; D: TRBD1; V: TRBV11-3; CDR3: CASSTGQGDEQYF; DNA: TGTGCCAGCAGCACCGGACAGGGAGACGAGCAGTACTTC
size: .; J: TRBJ1-2; D: TRBD1; V: TRBV7-3; CDR3: CASSADPGTGYGYTF; DNA: TGTGCCAGCAGCGCTGACCCCGGGACAGGGTATGGCTACACCTTC
size: .; J: TRBJ1-5; D: .; V: TRBV7-2; CDR3: CASSRNRANQPQHF; DNA: TGTGCCAGCAGCCGAAACAGGGCCAATCAGCCCCAGCATTTT
size: .; J: TRBJ2-7; D: .; V: TRBV25-1; CDR3: CASSYEPLGEQYF; DNA: TGTGCCAGCAGTTACGAGCCTCTAGGCGAGCAGTACTTC
size: .; J: TRBJ2-5; D: .; V: TRBV12-3/TRBV12-4; CDR3: CASNRAVHGEQYF; DNA: TGTGCCAGCAATCGGGCAGTCCATGGAGAGCAGTACTTC
size: once; J: TRBJ1-1; D: TRBD1; V: TRBV7-2; CDR3: CASSLDRDLIEAFF; DNA: TGTGCCAGCAGCTTGGACAGGGACTTAATTGAAGCTTTCTTT
size: few; J: TRBJ2-1; D: .; V: TRBV5-1; CDR3: CASSLGDARTDEQFF; DNA: TGCGCCAGCAGCTTGGGGGACGCACGAACCGATGAGCAGTTCTTC
size: .; J: TRBJ2-2; D: TRBD1; V: TRBV5-1; CDR3: CASRDRSSNTGELFF; DNA: TGCGCCAGTCGGGACAGAAGCTCGAACACCGGGGAGCTGTTTTTT
size: .; J: TRBJ2-1; D: .; V: TRBV4-3; CDR3: CASSPGSGLAYNEQFF; DNA: TGCGCCAGCAGCCCAGGGAGCGGGTTAGCCTACAATGAGCAGTTCTTC
size: few; J: TRBJ2-1; D: .; V: TRBV2; CDR3: CASSPSTGLNEQFF; DNA: TGTGCCAGCAGCCCTTCAACAGGTCTAAATGAGCAGTTCTTC
size: few; J: TRBJ1-2; D: TRBD1; V: TRBV6-1; CDR3: CASNLGDSNYGYTF; DNA: TGTGCCAGCAACCTCGGGGACAGTAACTATGGCTACACCTTC
size: .; J: TRBJ2-7; D: TRBD1; V: TRBV3-1; CDR3: CASSQAGTVFYEQYF; DNA: TGTGCCAGCAGCCAGGCCGGGACAGTCTTTTACGAGCAGTACTTC
size: few; J: TRBJ2-3; D: .; V: TRBV5-6; CDR3: CASRSRAGNSDTQYF; DNA: TGTGCCAGCAGATCCCGGGCAGGGAATTCCGATACGCAGTATTTT
size: many; J: TRBJ2-6; D: .; V: TRBV6-6; CDR3: CASSYGLSGANVLTF; DNA: TGTGCCAGCAGTTACGGGTTATCTGGGGCCAACGTCCTGACTTTC